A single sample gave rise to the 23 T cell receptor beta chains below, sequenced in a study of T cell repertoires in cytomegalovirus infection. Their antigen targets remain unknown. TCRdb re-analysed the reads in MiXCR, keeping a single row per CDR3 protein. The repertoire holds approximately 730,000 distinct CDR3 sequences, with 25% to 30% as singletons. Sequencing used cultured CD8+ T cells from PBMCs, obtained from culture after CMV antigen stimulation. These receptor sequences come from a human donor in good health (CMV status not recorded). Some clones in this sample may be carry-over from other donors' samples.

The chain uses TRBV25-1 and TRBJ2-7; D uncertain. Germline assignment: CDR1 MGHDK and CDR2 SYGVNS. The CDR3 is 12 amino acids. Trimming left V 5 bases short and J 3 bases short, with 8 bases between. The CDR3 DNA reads TGTGCCAGCAGTAACCGGTACTACGAGCAGTACTTC. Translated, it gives CASSNRYYEQYF.

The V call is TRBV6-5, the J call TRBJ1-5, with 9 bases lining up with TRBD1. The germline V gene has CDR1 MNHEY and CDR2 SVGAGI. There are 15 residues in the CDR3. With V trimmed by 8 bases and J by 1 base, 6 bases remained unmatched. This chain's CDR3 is CASGTGGLSNQPQHF. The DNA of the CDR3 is TGTGCCAGCGGAACAGGGGGCTTAAGCAATCAGCCCCAGCATTTT.

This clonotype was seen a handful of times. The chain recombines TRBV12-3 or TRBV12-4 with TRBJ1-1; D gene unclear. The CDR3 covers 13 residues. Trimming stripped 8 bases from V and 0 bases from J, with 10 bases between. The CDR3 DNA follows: TGTGCCAGCGGGCTGGCCCTGAACACTGAAGCTTTCTTT. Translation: CASGLALNTEAFF.

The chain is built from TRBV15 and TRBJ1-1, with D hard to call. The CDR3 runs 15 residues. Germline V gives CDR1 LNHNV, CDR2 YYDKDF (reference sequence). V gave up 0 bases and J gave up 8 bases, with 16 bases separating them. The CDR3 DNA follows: TGTGCCACCAGCAGAGATCTAAGTAGAAATAACGAAGCTTTCTTT. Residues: CATSRDLSRNNEAFF.

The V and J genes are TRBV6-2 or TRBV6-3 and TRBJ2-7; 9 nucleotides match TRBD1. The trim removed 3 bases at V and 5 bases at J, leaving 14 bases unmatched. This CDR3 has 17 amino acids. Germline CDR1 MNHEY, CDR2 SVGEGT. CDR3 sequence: CASSYSWDREALHEQYF. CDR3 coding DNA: TGTGCCAGCAGTTATTCGTGGGACAGGGAAGCGCTCCACGAGCAGTACTTC.

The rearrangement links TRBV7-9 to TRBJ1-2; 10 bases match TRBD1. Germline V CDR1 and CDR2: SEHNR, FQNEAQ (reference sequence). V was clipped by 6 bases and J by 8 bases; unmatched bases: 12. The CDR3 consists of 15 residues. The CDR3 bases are TGTGCCAGCAGGCCGCGGGACAGGGGAGATAACGGCTACACCTTC. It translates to CASRPRDRGDNGYTF. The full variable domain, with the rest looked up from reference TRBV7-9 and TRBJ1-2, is DTGVSQNPRHKITKRGQNVTFRCDPISEHNRLYWYRQTLGQGPEFLTYFQNEAQLEKSRLLSDRFSAERPKGSFSTLEIQRTEQGDSAMYLCASRPRDRGDNGYTFGSGTRLTVV.

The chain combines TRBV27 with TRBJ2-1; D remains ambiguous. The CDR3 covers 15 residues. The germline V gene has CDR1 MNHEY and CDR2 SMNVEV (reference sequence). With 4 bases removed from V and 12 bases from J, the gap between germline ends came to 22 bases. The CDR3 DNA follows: TGTGCCAGCAGTTCCGGAAGTCTGAGAGGCAATAGGCAGTTCTTC. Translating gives CASSSGSLRGNRQFF.

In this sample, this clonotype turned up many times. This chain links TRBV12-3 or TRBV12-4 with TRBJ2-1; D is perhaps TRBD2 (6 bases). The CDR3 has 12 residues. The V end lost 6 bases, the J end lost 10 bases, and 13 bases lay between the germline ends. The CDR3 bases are TGTGCCAGCAGCTTCGGAGGGAACGAGCAGTTCTTC. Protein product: CASSFGGNEQFF.

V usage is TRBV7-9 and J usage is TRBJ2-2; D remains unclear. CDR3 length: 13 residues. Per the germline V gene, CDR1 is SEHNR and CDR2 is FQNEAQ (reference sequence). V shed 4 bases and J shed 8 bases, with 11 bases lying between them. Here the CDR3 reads CASSYGLVGELFF. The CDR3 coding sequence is TGTGCCAGCAGCTACGGGCTTGTGGGGGAGCTGTTTTTT.

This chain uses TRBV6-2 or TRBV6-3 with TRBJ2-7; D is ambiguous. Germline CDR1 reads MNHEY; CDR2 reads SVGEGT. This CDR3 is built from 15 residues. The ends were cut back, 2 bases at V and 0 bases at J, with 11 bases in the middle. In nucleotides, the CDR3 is TGTGCCAGCAGTTACACCCGACTGGGCTCCTACGAGCAGTACGTC. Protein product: CASSYTRLGSYEQYV.

DNA for the CDR3: TGTGCCAGCAGCGGTCCGGGGTATTATAGCAATCAGCCCCAGCATTTT. It translates to CASSGPGYYSNQPQHF. The chain uses TRBV6-2 or TRBV6-3 and TRBJ1-5, with D uncertain. CDR3 length: 16 residues. Germline values: CDR1 MNHEY, CDR2 SVGEGT. Trimming removed 6 bases at V and 0 bases at J, with 15 bases between.

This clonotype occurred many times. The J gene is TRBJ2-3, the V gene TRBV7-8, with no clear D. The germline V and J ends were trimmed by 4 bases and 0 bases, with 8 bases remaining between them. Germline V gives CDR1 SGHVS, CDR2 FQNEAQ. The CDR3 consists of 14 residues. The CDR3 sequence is CASSSTASTDTQYF. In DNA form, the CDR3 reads TGTGCCAGCAGCTCGACGGCTAGCACAGATACGCAGTATTTT.

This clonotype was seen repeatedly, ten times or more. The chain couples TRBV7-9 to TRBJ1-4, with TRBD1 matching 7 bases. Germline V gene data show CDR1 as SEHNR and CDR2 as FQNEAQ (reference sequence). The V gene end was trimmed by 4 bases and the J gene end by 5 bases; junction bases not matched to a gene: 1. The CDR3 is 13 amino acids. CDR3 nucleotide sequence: TGTGCCAGCAGCTGGGACAGCAATGAAAAACTGTTTTTT. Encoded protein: CASSWDSNEKLFF.

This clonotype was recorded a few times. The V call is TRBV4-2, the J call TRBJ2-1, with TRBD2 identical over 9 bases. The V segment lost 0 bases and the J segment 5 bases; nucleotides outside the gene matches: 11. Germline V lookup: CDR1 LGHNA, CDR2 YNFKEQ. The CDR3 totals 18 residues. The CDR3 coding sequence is TGTGCCAGCAGCCAAGATCAGTTCCCTAGCGGGGCCCACAATGAGCAGTTCTTC. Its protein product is CASSQDQFPSGAHNEQFF.

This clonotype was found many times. DNA for the CDR3: TGTGCCAGCAGCTCCCACCGGTCCTACGAGCAGTACTTC. Amino acids: CASSSHRSYEQYF. The chain links TRBV12-3 or TRBV12-4 to TRBJ2-7, with D unclear. The V and J ends lost 6 bases and 1 base respectively, with 10 bases between them. The CDR3 has 13 amino acids.

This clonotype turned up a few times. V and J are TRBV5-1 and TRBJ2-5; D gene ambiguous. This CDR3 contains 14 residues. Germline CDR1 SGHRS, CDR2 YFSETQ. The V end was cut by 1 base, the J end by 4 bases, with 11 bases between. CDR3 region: CASSLSLGLETQYF. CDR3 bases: TGCGCCAGCAGCTTGTCGCTGGGCTTAGAGACCCAGTACTTC.

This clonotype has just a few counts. CDR3 sequence: CASSLVLDRARKETQYF. CDR3 sequence (DNA): TGTGCCAGCAGCTTAGTATTAGACAGGGCACGAAAAGAGACCCAGTACTTC. This chain connects TRBV7-6 to TRBJ2-5, with 7 bases identical to TRBD1. Looked up from germline, CDR1 is SGHVS and CDR2 is FNYEAQ. Losses at the gene ends were 1 base for V and 3 bases for J; bases not matched to a gene: 11. The CDR3 consists of 17 residues.

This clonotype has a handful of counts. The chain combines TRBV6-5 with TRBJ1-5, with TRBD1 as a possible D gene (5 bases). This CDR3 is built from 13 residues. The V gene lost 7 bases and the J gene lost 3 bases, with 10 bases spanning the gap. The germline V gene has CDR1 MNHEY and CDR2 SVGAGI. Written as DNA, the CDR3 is TGTGCCAGCACCCAGGGATTCAATCAGCCCCAGCATTTT. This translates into CASTQGFNQPQHF.

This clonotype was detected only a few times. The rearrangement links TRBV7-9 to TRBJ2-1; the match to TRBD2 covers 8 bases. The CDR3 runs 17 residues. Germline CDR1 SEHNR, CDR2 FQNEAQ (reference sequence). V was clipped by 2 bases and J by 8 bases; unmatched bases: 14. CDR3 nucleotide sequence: TGTGCCAGCAGCTTACGGTCCGGGGCGGGGGGTTCCTATGAGCAGTTCTTC. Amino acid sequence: CASSLRSGAGGSYEQFF. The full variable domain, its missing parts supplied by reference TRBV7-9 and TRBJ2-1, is DTGVSQNPRHKITKRGQNVTFRCDPISEHNRLYWYRQTLGQGPEFLTYFQNEAQLEKSRLLSDRFSAERPKGSFSTLEIQRTEQGDSAMYLCASSLRSGAGGSYEQFFGPGTRLTVL.

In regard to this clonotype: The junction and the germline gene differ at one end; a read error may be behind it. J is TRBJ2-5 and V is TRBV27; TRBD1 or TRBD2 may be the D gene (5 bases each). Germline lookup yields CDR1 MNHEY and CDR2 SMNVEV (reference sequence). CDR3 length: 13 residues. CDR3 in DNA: TGTACCAGCAGTTTGGGGACGATCCAGACCCAGTACTTC. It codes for CTSSLGTIQTQYF.

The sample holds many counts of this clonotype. The CDR3 bases are TGTGCCAGCAGCTTACCCCAGGGGGTCGGTGAGCAGTTCTTC. Its translation is CASSLPQGVGEQFF. The chain is built from TRBV7-9 and TRBJ2-1; 7 bases are a match to TRBD1. The J segment lost 9 bases and the V segment lost 2 bases, leaving 7 bases of the junction unmatched. This CDR3 is 14 amino acids long. CDR1 SEHNR and CDR2 FQNEAQ come from the germline V gene (reference sequence).

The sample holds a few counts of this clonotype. CDR3 bases: TGTGCCAGCAGCCCGCCGGGTAGATTCTCTGGAAACACCATATATTTT. Residues: CASSPPGRFSGNTIYF. The V gene is TRBV11-2, the J gene TRBJ1-3, with D uncertain. The CDR3 runs to 16 residues. From germline, CDR1 is SGHAT and CDR2 FQNNGV. V shed 5 bases and J shed 0 bases, with 14 bases lying between them.

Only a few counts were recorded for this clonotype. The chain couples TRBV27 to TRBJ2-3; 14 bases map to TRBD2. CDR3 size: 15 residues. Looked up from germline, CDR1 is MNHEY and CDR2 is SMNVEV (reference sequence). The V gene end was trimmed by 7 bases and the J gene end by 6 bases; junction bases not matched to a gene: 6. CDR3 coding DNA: TGTGCCAGCAACGCCGGGACTAGCGGGGGTGATACGCAGTATTTT. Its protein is CASNAGTSGGDTQYF.